This T cell receptor (beta chain) appears in the sequencing data of a study of T cells in Graves' hyperthyroidism and ophthalmopathy. Germline-derived CDR1 and CDR2 are DFQATT and SNEGSKA (reference sequence). CDR3 length: 13 amino acids. V gave up 4 bases and J gave up 0 bases, with 6 bases separating them. About this clonotype itself: Its matching antigen is unknown.

Study-wide results and caveats: Most clonotypes that expanded in the thyroid above 0.001 also showed up in blood.

RNA transcripts were the template for amplifying TCR beta CDR3 regions. Primed by the HTBI set, a first-round RT-PCR was run on the TCR CDR3. MiXCR, applied by TCRdb to the multiplex PCR reads, yields one record per CDR3 protein. The table shows some 370,000 distinct CDR3 sequences, with roughly 15% occurring only once. The receptor was derived from a woman aged 30 to 39 with Graves' hyperthyroidism that later progressed to Graves' ophthalmopathy. Material for sequencing was blood. This chain links TRBV20-1 with TRBJ2-2; D unresolved. As DNA, the CDR3 is TGCAGTGCTATCAGCCCGAACACCGGGGAGCTGTTTTTT. It codes for CSAISPNTGELFF.